These 27 T cell receptor beta chains originate from one sample sequenced in a study of cytotoxic CD8 clonotypes in ibrutinib-treated CLL. Only in-frame clones appear in the TCRdb table, and some are missing; sequencing was by immunoSEQ multiplex PCR. The repertoire consists of 130,000 or so clones, with under 90% occurring once and the leading ten covering about 3.5%. The sample in question was PBMCs, obtained after 24 months of ibrutinib treatment. The receptors derive from a human donor with chronic lymphocytic leukemia.

V usage is TRBV7-9 and J usage is TRBJ2-2; possibly TRBD1 for D (5 bases). The V gene lost 5 bases and the J gene lost 4 bases, with 11 bases spanning the gap. The CDR3 loop spans 14 amino acids. Germline CDR1 and CDR2: SEHNR and FQNEAQ (reference sequence). The CDR3 DNA reads as TGTGCCAGCAGCCCCGACAGTGCCACCGGGGAGCTGTTTTTT. Protein product: CASSPDSATGELFF.

CDR3 residues: CASSLGGQGDTEAFF. Here the CDR3 DNA reads TGTGCCAGCAGCTTAGGGGGACAGGGTGACACTGAAGCTTTCTTT. V is TRBV7-9 and J is TRBJ1-1; 9 bases agree with TRBD1. The CDR3 length is 15 residues. V lost 1 base to trimming and J lost 3 bases; unmatched junction nucleotides: 3. The V gene's germline CDR1 is SEHNR and CDR2 FQNEAQ (reference sequence). Variable domain in full (rest from reference TRBV7-9 and TRBJ1-1): DTGVSQNPRHKITKRGQNVTFRCDPISEHNRLYWYRQTLGQGPEFLTYFQNEAQLEKSRLLSDRFSAERPKGSFSTLEIQRTEQGDSAMYLCASSLGGQGDTEAFFGQGTRLTVV.

The chain recombines TRBV10-2 with TRBJ1-1; the D is unclear. Germline CDR1 WSHSY, CDR2 SAAADI. The germline V and J ends were trimmed by 6 bases and 5 bases, with 16 bases remaining between them. CDR3 size: 14 residues. The DNA of the CDR3 is TGCGCCAGCAGAGGGATCCCCGTGGGAACTGAAGCTTTCTTT. Protein: CASRGIPVGTEAFF.

The chain has TRBV28 and TRBJ1-2; no reliable D call. V lost 9 bases and J lost 8, with 16 bases in between. This CDR3 has 12 residues. Germline CDR1 is MDHEN and CDR2 is SYDVKM. The CDR3 spells CASSFGLRGYTF. Here the CDR3 DNA reads TGTGCCAGTTCCTTTGGGCTGAGGGGCTACACCTTC.

This rearrangement joins TRBV7-9 to TRBJ1-3; D is uncertain. CDR1 is SEHNR, CDR2 FQNEAQ, per germline (reference sequence). The CDR3 has 16 residues. The V and J ends lost 3 bases and 0 bases respectively, with 12 bases between them. CDR3 protein: CASSFGLAGSGNTIYF. Here the CDR3 DNA reads TGTGCCAGCAGCTTCGGGTTGGCAGGCTCTGGAAACACCATATATTTT.

The J gene is TRBJ1-4, the V gene TRBV9; weak D call: TRBD1 (5 bases). The CDR3 has 13 amino acids. Germline V gene sequence: CDR1 SGDLS, CDR2 YYNGEE. The V gene lost 5 bases and the J gene lost 8 bases, with 13 bases spanning the gap. CDR3 in DNA: TGTGCCAGCAGGGCCGGGACCTGCGAAAAACTGTTTTTT. This sequence encodes CASRAGTCEKLFF.

The chain couples TRBV30 to TRBJ1-6; 9 bases line up with TRBD1. V lost 0 bases and J lost 9; bases outside the gene matches: 6. The germline CDR1 and CDR2 sequences are GTSNPN and SVGIG (reference sequence). The CDR3 totals 15 residues. For the CDR3, the DNA is TGTGCCTGGAGTGTACTCGACAGGGGGATTTCACCCCTCCACTTT. This encodes CAWSVLDRGISPLHF.

This sequence joins TRBV19 and TRBJ1-5, with 7 positions matching TRBD1. Germline V gives CDR1 LNHDA, CDR2 SQIVND (reference sequence). V lost 5 bases to trimming and J lost 2 bases; unmatched junction nucleotides: 9. CDR3 length: 16 amino acids. The CDR3 region has the DNA TGTGCCAGTAGTCCAAGACAGGGAGGGGGCAATCAGCCCCAGCATTTT. This codes for CASSPRQGGGNQPQHF.

The genes are TRBV10-3 and TRBJ1-6, with unresolved D. The CDR3 has 14 amino acids. The germline gives CDR1 ENHRY, CDR2 SYGVKD. The germline V and J ends were trimmed by 2 bases and 7 bases, with 9 bases remaining between them. CDR3: CAISERGENSPLHF. The CDR3 DNA reads as TGTGCCATCAGTGAGCGGGGTGAGAATTCACCCCTCCACTTT.

V usage is TRBV5-4 and J usage is TRBJ2-5; D remains unclear. The CDR3 length is 15 residues. CDR1 is SGHNT and CDR2 is YYREEE in the germline V gene (reference sequence). Trimming took off 4 bases at V and 2 bases at J, with 15 bases between the two ends. CDR3 sequence: CASSPDISSQETQYF. The CDR3 bases are TGTGCCAGCAGCCCGGATATTAGCTCGCAAGAGACCCAGTACTTC.

This CDR3 is CASSEFRTEAFF. The CDR3 region has the DNA TGTGCCAGCAGTGAGTTCCGGACTGAAGCTTTCTTT. This chain connects TRBV2 to TRBJ1-1; D ambiguous. V shed 3 bases and J shed 5 bases, with 7 bases lying between them. CDR3 length: 12 amino acids. Germline V gene lookup returns CDR1 SNHLY and CDR2 FYNNEI.

The V and J genes are TRBV21-1 and TRBJ2-7; TRBD1, the table's D call, lacks a check against the DNA. TRBV21-1 is a pseudogene segment. The CDR3 extends over 14 amino acids. The CDR3 protein is CASSKTGGPYEQYF. Here the CDR3 DNA reads TGTGCCAGCAGCAAAACTGGGGGCCCCTACGAGCAGTACTTC.

The chain employs TRBV7-9 and TRBJ1-5; D gene unclear. The CDR3 contains 18 residues. Trimming took 2 bases from V and 3 from J, leaving 20 bases between them. Looked up from germline, CDR1 is SEHNR and CDR2 is FQNEAQ (reference sequence). In nucleotides, the CDR3 is TGTGCCAGCAGCTTATCCCCAGCGACACTTAGGGACAATCAGCCCCAGCATTTT. Amino acids: CASSLSPATLRDNQPQHF.

The chain is built from TRBV7-2 and TRBJ1-2; D is ambiguous. CDR1 is SGHTA and CDR2 is FQGNSA in the germline V gene. CDR3 size: 15 residues. V dropped 5 bases and J dropped 4 bases, with 17 bases sitting between them. DNA of the CDR3: TGTGCCAGCAGCCCGGGAGGGATCCGCCTCTATGGCTACACCTTC. This sequence encodes CASSPGGIRLYGYTF.

The chain employs TRBV7-2 and TRBJ1-1; 9 bases are a match to TRBD1. CDR1 and CDR2 from the germline V gene are SGHTA and FQGNSA. The junction had 8 bases not matched to a gene; V was cut back by 7 bases and J by 5 bases. CDR3 length: 14 residues. The DNA of the CDR3 is TGTGCCAGCACCGTACAGGGGGCGTGGACTGAAGCTTTCTTT. Its protein product is CASTVQGAWTEAFF.

The chain has TRBV7-9 and TRBJ2-7; D is unresolved. CDR1 is SEHNR and CDR2 is FQNEAQ in the germline V gene (reference sequence). The CDR3 has 13 amino acids. Trimming cost V 4 bases and J 2 bases, with 9 bases left between them. The CDR3 region has the DNA TGTGCCAGCAGCTCCGGACCCCCCTACGAGCAGTACTTC. Its protein product is CASSSGPPYEQYF.

The chain has TRBV19 and TRBJ1-3, with a possible D match to TRBD1 (5 bases). The germline V and J ends were trimmed by 6 bases and 2 bases, with 11 bases remaining between them. Germline V gives CDR1 LNHDA, CDR2 SQIVND (reference sequence). This CDR3 comprises 14 residues. The CDR3 DNA is TGTGCCAGTAGGGGATGGGACCCTGGAAACACCATATATTTT. Translation gives CASRGWDPGNTIYF.

V gene TRBV15 combines with J gene TRBJ1-5, with D perhaps matching TRBD1 (6 bases). Germline values: CDR1 LNHNV, CDR2 YYDKDF (reference sequence). The CDR3 spans 16 residues. V was trimmed by 4 bases and J by 3 bases, leaving 16 bases between them. The CDR3 DNA reads as TGTGCCACCAGCAACCTACTCGGACAGTCCAATCAGCCCCAGCATTTT. It yields the protein CATSNLLGQSNQPQHF.

V gene TRBV6-1 combines with J gene TRBJ2-4; 7 bases fit TRBD2. The germline gives CDR1 MNHNS, CDR2 SASEGT. CDR3 length equals 15 residues. Trimming took 4 bases from V and 2 from J; bases not matched to a gene: 5. This chain's CDR3 is CASSGGGGTKNIQYF. The CDR3 nucleotides read TGTGCCAGCAGTGGGGGCGGGGGAACCAAAAACATTCAGTACTTC.

The chain is built from TRBV6-5 and TRBJ1-6; possibly TRBD1 for D (6 bases). Trimming cost V 2 bases and J 5 bases, with 7 bases left between them. Germline V gene lookup returns CDR1 MNHEY and CDR2 SVGAGI. This CDR3 comprises 14 residues. The CDR3: CASSYRQDNSPLHF. The CDR3 nucleotides are TGTGCCAGCAGTTACCGACAGGATAATTCACCCCTCCACTTT.

The gene calls are TRBV6-6 and TRBJ2-5; no firm D call. Trimming removed 2 bases at V and 2 bases at J, with 9 bases between. The CDR3 has 14 amino acids. The V gene's germline CDR1 is MNHNY and CDR2 SVGAGI (reference sequence). The CDR3 DNA is TGTGCCAGCAGTTACGCTAGGAGTCAAGAGACCCAGTACTTC. This codes for CASSYARSQETQYF.

The V and J genes are TRBV6-5 and TRBJ1-3; D gene uncertain. CDR3 length: 14 residues. CDR1 is MNHEY, CDR2 SVGAGI, per germline. Trimming shortened V by 7 bases and J by 2 bases, and 12 bases separated the two germline ends. The CDR3 coding sequence is TGTGCCAGCATCGATCCTAGGCCTGGAAACACCATATATTTT. This translates into CASIDPRPGNTIYF.

This clone occurred once. This chain joins TRBV7-2 and TRBJ2-4, with 10 bases aligning to TRBD2. This CDR3 contains 15 residues. The junction had 8 bases not matched to a gene; V was cut back by 5 bases and J by 7 bases. From germline, CDR1 is SGHTA and CDR2 FQGNSA. The CDR3 loop reads CASSPSGGRSNIQYF. The CDR3 DNA follows: TGTGCCAGCAGCCCTAGCGGGGGCCGGAGTAACATTCAGTACTTC. The full variable domain, its missing parts supplied by reference TRBV7-2 and TRBJ2-4, is GAGVSQSPSNKVTEKGKDVELRCDPISGHTALYWYRQSLGQGLEFLIYFQGNSAPDKSGLPSDRFSAERTGGSVSTLTIQRTQQEDSAVYLCASSPSGGRSNIQYFGAGTRLSVL.

The genes are TRBV7-2 and TRBJ2-2, with D possibly TRBD1 on 6 matching bases. This CDR3 is 14 amino acids long. V lost 6 bases to trimming and J lost 3 bases, with 11 bases between them. CDR1 SGHTA and CDR2 FQGNSA come from the germline V gene. The CDR3 sequence is CASRSRGDTGELFF. The CDR3, as DNA: TGTGCCAGCAGGTCCAGGGGAGACACCGGGGAGCTGTTTTTT. Based on the CDR3 plus reference TRBV7-2 and TRBJ2-2, the full variable domain is GAGVSQSPSNKVTEKGKDVELRCDPISGHTALYWYRQSLGQGLEFLIYFQGNSAPDKSGLPSDRFSAERTGGSVSTLTIQRTQQEDSAVYLCASRSRGDTGELFFGEGSRLTVL.

The V and J genes are TRBV25-1 and TRBJ2-7; a possible D gene is TRBD1 (6 bases). V was trimmed by 4 bases and J by 6 bases, leaving 16 bases between them. CDR3 length: 14 residues. Germline values: CDR1 MGHDK, CDR2 SYGVNS. The CDR3 loop reads CASSGYRVGSEQYF. CDR3 in DNA: TGTGCCAGCAGTGGCTACAGGGTGGGCAGCGAGCAGTACTTC.

The rearrangement joins TRBV5-1 to TRBJ2-5; 9 bases map to TRBD1. Looked up from germline, CDR1 is SGHRS and CDR2 is YFSETQ. This CDR3 contains 14 residues. Trimming took 2 bases from V and 5 from J; bases not matched to a gene: 4. The DNA for the CDR3 is TGCGCCAGCAGCTTTTCCGGGACAGGGGAGACCCAGTACTTC. Protein: CASSFSGTGETQYF.

This clone was observed a single time. This rearrangement joins TRBV7-2 to TRBJ2-1; 8 nucleotides align to TRBD2. Looked up from germline, CDR1 is SGHTA and CDR2 is FQGNSA. The CDR3 length is 18 residues. V shed 6 bases and J 6 bases; nucleotides not matched to a gene: 19. Here the CDR3 reads CASRPPEGRTSSFNEQFF. CDR3 nucleotide sequence: TGTGCCAGCAGACCCCCGGAAGGACGGACTAGCAGTTTCAATGAGCAGTTCTTC.